Each of the 22 T cell receptor beta chains below was sequenced from the same sample in a study of blood T cell repertoires in COVID-19. Assay used: immunoSEQ multiplex PCR; TCRdb lists only in-frame clones, some missing. The sample includes more than 95,000 clones, 70% to 85% of them seen just once. Sequenced material: peripheral blood. The receptors derive from an elderly woman with active or convalescent COVID-19.

The chain has TRBV4-3 and TRBJ1-2; D may be TRBD1 (5 bases). V shed 4 bases and J shed 7 bases, with 13 bases lying between them. The CDR3 consists of 13 residues. CDR1 and CDR2 (germline): LGHNA, YSLEER. CDR3 sequence reads: CASSRVLGAGYTF. The CDR3 DNA reads TGCGCCAGCAGCCGCGTATTAGGGGCTGGCTACACCTTC.

The V call is TRBV7-3, the J call TRBJ1-1; D perhaps matches TRBD1 (5 bases). The V gene lost 3 bases and the J gene lost 5 bases, with 10 bases spanning the gap. The V gene's germline CDR1 is SGHTA and CDR2 FQGTGA. The CDR3 sequence is 13 residues long. CDR3 coding DNA: TGTGCCAGCAGCTTTGAAAGGGGTACTGAAGCTTTCTTT. Amino acids: CASSFERGTEAFF. The whole variable domain, remainder taken from reference TRBV7-3 and TRBJ1-1, is GAGVSQTPSNKVTEKGKYVELRCDPISGHTALYWYRQSLGQGPEFLIYFQGTGAADDSGLPNDRFFAVRPEGSVSTLKIQRTERGDSAVYLCASSFERGTEAFFGQGTRLTVV.

The chain uses TRBV6-5 and TRBJ1-2; D not certain. This CDR3 region has 14 residues. Germline V gene data show CDR1 as MNHEY and CDR2 as SVGAGI. Trimming removed 7 bases at V and 3 bases at J, with 15 bases between. The CDR3 loop is CASNNPGYDYGYTF. The CDR3 DNA reads as TGTGCCAGCAATAATCCCGGGTACGACTATGGCTACACCTTC.

The rearrangement links TRBV9 to TRBJ1-4; maybe TRBD1 (6 bases). The CDR3 has 15 residues. The V and J ends lost 1 base and 7 bases respectively, with 14 bases between them. Germline loops: CDR1 SGDLS, CDR2 YYNGEE. The CDR3, as DNA: TGTGCCAGCAGCGTAAATGTGGGGGCCGGTGAAAAACTGTTTTTT. Translated: CASSVNVGAGEKLFF.

This chain uses TRBV19 with TRBJ1-4, with D maybe TRBD1 (5 bases). The germline gives CDR1 LNHDA, CDR2 SQIVND (reference sequence). The V end was cut by 3 bases, the J end by 6 bases, with 17 bases between. The CDR3 is made up of 16 amino acids. CDR3 region: CASSMNGRGTDEKLFF. Written as DNA, the CDR3 is TGTGCCAGTAGTATGAATGGGCGGGGGACGGATGAAAAACTGTTTTTT. Together with reference TRBV19 and TRBJ1-4, the CDR3 gives the full variable domain: DGGITQSPKYLFRKEGQNVTLSCEQNLNHDAMYWYRQDPGQGLRLIYYSQIVNDFQKGDIAEGYSVSREKKESFPLTVTSAQKNPTAFYLCASSMNGRGTDEKLFFGSGTQLSVL.

The CDR3 protein is CAWSEGASSPLHF. The CDR3 coding sequence is TGTGCCTGGAGTGAGGGGGCCAGTTCACCCCTCCACTTT. The V gene is TRBV30, the J gene TRBJ1-6, with 7 bases fitting TRBD1. The CDR3 is 13 amino acids. The V and J ends lost 1 base and 9 bases, in that order; junction bases with no gene match: 3. Germline lookup yields CDR1 GTSNPN and CDR2 SVGIG (reference sequence).

The chain joins TRBV14 to TRBJ2-1; 7 bases are shared with TRBD2. The CDR3 covers 14 residues. Germline V gene data show CDR1 as SGHDN and CDR2 as FVKESK. The ends lost 10 bases at V and 4 bases at J; junction bases unmatched: 10. CDR3 amino acids: CATSTRTSYNEQFF. The CDR3 DNA reads TGTGCCACCTCAACCAGGACTAGTTACAATGAGCAGTTCTTC.

The chain joins TRBV7-8 to TRBJ1-5; maybe TRBD1 (6 bases). Germline CDR1 reads SGHVS; CDR2 reads FQNEAQ. The ends were cut back, 2 bases at V and 1 base at J, with 9 bases in the middle. CDR3 size: 15 residues. The CDR3 reads CASSLQGHSNQPQHF. CDR3 sequence (DNA): TGTGCCAGCAGCTTACAGGGGCACAGCAATCAGCCCCAGCATTTT. The complete variable domain, with remaining parts taken from reference TRBV7-8 and TRBJ1-5, reads GAGVSQSPRYKVAKRGQDVALRCDPISGHVSLFWYQQALGQGPEFLTYFQNEAQLDKSGLPSDRFFAERPEGSVSTLKIQRTQQEDSAVYLCASSLQGHSNQPQHFGDGTRLSIL.

CDR3 protein: CASSLRFYTANTEAFF. In nucleotides, the CDR3 is TGTGCCAGCAGCTTACGATTCTATACTGCGAACACTGAAGCTTTCTTT. This sequence joins TRBV5-6 and TRBJ1-1; D uncertain. The CDR3 is 16 residues long. Trimming took 2 bases from V and 1 from J, leaving 15 bases between them. Germline assignment: CDR1 SGHDT and CDR2 YYEEEE.

As regards this clone: In the same sample, other DNA sequences code for this CDR3. The genes are TRBV28 and TRBJ1-2; no clear D gene. This CDR3 has 13 residues. V was cut by 2 bases and J by 4 bases, with 8 bases left in between. Looked up from germline, CDR1 is MDHEN and CDR2 is SYDVKM. DNA of the CDR3: TGTGCCAGCAGTTTAGGCGGCACCTATGGCTACACCTTC. Its protein is CASSLGGTYGYTF.

The CDR3 spells CASKSRQGAINQPQHF. In DNA form, the CDR3 reads TGTGCCAGCAAATCGAGACAGGGGGCGATCAATCAGCCCCAGCATTTT. The J gene is TRBJ1-5, the V gene TRBV2, with TRBD1 matching 10 bases. The CDR3 spans 16 residues. Germline V lookup: CDR1 SNHLY, CDR2 FYNNEI. Trimming cost V 7 bases and J 3 bases; bases outside gene matches: 9.

The chain joins TRBV19 to TRBJ1-5, with D perhaps TRBD1 (6 bases). CDR1 and CDR2 from the germline V gene are LNHDA and SQIVND (reference sequence). CDR3 length: 15 amino acids. V gave up 3 bases and J gave up 3 bases, with 12 bases separating them. The CDR3 sequence is CASSIQGHYNQPQHF. DNA for the CDR3: TGTGCCAGTAGTATCCAGGGACACTACAATCAGCCCCAGCATTTT.

This sequence joins TRBV18 and TRBJ2-7; 11 nucleotides agree with TRBD1. Germline trimming cut 1 base from V and 6 bases from J; bases unmatched to any gene: 8. The CDR3 covers 16 residues. Germline lookup yields CDR1 KGHSH and CDR2 LQKENI. CDR3 sequence (DNA): TGTGCCAGCTCACCACGAGGCGGACAGGGGGCGGGCGAGCAGTACTTC. Protein: CASSPRGGQGAGEQYF.

This chain links TRBV11-1 with TRBJ2-1; weak D call: TRBD1 (6 bases). Trimming stripped 4 bases from V and 2 bases from J, with 12 bases between. CDR1 is SGHAT, CDR2 FQDESV, per germline (reference sequence). The CDR3 has 15 residues. CDR3 region: CASSYTGNPYNEQFF. CDR3 nucleotides: TGTGCCAGCAGCTACACAGGGAACCCCTACAATGAGCAGTTCTTC.

The J gene is TRBJ1-4, the V gene TRBV5-6; tentative D call: TRBD1 (6 bases). Germline V CDR1 and CDR2: SGHDT, YYEEEE. The CDR3 is 14 amino acids. V gave up 0 bases and J gave up 7 bases, with 10 bases separating them. In DNA form, the CDR3 reads TGTGCCAGCAGCTTGGCTCAGGGGACTGAAAAACTGTTTTTT. Translation gives CASSLAQGTEKLFF.

The gene calls are TRBV19 and TRBJ1-2, with D perhaps matching TRBD1 (6 bases). Germline CDR1 is LNHDA and CDR2 is SQIVND (reference sequence). Trimming took off 3 bases at V and 0 bases at J, with 23 bases between the two ends. The CDR3 totals 19 residues. CDR3 nucleotides: TGTGCCAGTAGTATCCCCCGCCCGACAGGTACCGACTCTAACTATGGCTACACCTTC. This sequence encodes CASSIPRPTGTDSNYGYTF.

The chain carries TRBV6-5 and TRBJ1-5; D remains unclear. The CDR3 has 15 residues. The germline V and J ends were trimmed by 6 bases and 0 bases, with 12 bases remaining between them. Per germline, CDR1 MNHEY and CDR2 SVGAGI. The CDR3 spells CASSGRENSNQPQHF. The CDR3 coding sequence is TGTGCCAGCAGCGGTCGGGAGAATAGCAATCAGCCCCAGCATTTT.

J is TRBJ1-1 and V is TRBV20-1, with TRBD1 as a possible D gene (5 bases). Germline V CDR1 and CDR2: DFQATT, SNEGSKA (reference sequence). CDR3 length: 11 residues. V was clipped by 5 bases and J by 3 bases, with 7 bases between them. CDR3: CSAAGDTEAFF. In DNA, the CDR3 is TGCAGTGCTGCGGGGGACACTGAAGCTTTCTTT.

V is TRBV19 and J is TRBJ2-1; 16 nucleotides align to TRBD2. The ends lost 6 bases at V and 12 bases at J; junction bases unmatched: 8. Germline V CDR1 and CDR2: LNHDA, SQIVND (reference sequence). The length of the CDR3 is 15 residues. The CDR3 sequence: CASRSDGTSGRGQFF. For the CDR3, the DNA is TGTGCCAGTAGAAGTGACGGGACTAGCGGGAGGGGGCAGTTCTTC.

The rearrangement links TRBV2 to TRBJ2-7, with TRBD2 matching 10 bases. V gave up 5 bases and J gave up 4 bases; unmatched junction bases: 5. The V gene's germline CDR1 is SNHLY and CDR2 FYNNEI. This CDR3 spans 14 amino acids. This chain's CDR3 is CASSWTSGGYEQYF. The CDR3 DNA sequence: TGTGCCAGCAGTTGGACTAGCGGTGGATACGAGCAGTACTTC.

The chain combines TRBV7-2 with TRBJ2-1; a possible D gene is TRBD1 (5 bases). Germline CDR1 and CDR2: SGHTA and FQGNSA. This CDR3 contains 11 residues. Trimming shortened V by 4 bases and J by 10 bases, and 8 bases separated the two germline ends. CDR3 residues: CASSWGWEQFF. In nucleotides, the CDR3 is TGTGCCAGCAGCTGGGGCTGGGAGCAGTTCTTC.

This chain connects TRBV29-1 to TRBJ2-6; D call uncertain. The CDR3 length is 12 residues. V was clipped by 7 bases and J by 2 bases, with 6 bases between them. Germline CDR1 reads SQVTM; CDR2 reads ANQGSEA. The CDR3 bases are TGCAGCGGGAGCACTGGGGCCAACGTCCTGACTTTC. The encoded protein is CSGSTGANVLTF.